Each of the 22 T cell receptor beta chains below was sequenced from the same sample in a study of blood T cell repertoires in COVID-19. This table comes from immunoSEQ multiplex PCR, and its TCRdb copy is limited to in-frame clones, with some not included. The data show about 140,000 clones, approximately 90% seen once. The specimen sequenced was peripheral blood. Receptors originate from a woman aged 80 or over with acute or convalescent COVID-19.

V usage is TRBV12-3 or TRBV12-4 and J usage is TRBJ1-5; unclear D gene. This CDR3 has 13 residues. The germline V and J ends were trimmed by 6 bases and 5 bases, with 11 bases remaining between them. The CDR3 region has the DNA TGTGCCAGCAGCGGACTGGGAGATCAGCCCCAGCATTTT. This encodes CASSGLGDQPQHF.

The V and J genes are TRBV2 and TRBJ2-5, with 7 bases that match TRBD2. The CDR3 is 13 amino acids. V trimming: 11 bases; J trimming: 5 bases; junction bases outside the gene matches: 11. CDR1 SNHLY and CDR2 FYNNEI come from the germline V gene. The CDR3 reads CASAGVAAETQYF. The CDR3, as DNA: TGTGCCTCGGCGGGGGTAGCGGCCGAGACCCAGTACTTC.

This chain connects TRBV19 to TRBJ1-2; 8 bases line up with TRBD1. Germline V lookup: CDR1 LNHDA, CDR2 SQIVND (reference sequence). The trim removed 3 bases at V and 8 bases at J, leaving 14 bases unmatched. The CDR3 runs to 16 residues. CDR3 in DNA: TGTGCCAGTAGTATGCAGGGGGCGGCCCTGCGTTACGGCTACACCTTC. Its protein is CASSMQGAALRYGYTF.

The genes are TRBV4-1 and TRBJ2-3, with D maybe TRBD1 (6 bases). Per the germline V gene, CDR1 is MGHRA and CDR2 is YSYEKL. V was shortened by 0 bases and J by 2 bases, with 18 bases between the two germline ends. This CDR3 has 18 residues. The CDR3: CASSQDLRGTSTTDTQYF. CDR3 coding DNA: TGCGCCAGCAGCCAAGATCTCAGGGGCACCAGCACCACAGATACGCAGTATTTT.

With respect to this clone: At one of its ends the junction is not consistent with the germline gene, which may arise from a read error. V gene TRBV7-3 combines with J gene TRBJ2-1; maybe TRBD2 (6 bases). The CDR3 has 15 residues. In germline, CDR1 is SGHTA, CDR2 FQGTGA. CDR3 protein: CASSLSRDSFNEQFF. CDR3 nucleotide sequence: TGTGCCAGCAGCTTATCTCGGGACTCCTTCAATGAGCAGTTCTTC.

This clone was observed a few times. The CDR3 reads CASRTIQGAREQYF. For the CDR3, the DNA is TGTGCCAGCAGAACTATACAGGGGGCGCGGGAGCAGTACTTC. The chain carries TRBV7-8 and TRBJ2-7, with TRBD1 identical over 9 bases. The V gene end was trimmed by 6 bases and the J gene end by 7 bases; junction bases not matched to a gene: 10. The V gene's germline CDR1 is SGHVS and CDR2 FQNEAQ. The CDR3 is 14 residues long.

CDR3 DNA: TGTGCCAGCAGCTTAGACAGTGGGATCACTGAAGCTTTCTTT. Its translation: CASSLDSGITEAFF. The V call is TRBV5-4, the J call TRBJ1-1; TRBD1 might be the D (5 bases). Trimming cost V 2 bases and J 4 bases, with 12 bases left between them. Germline assignment: CDR1 SGHNT and CDR2 YYREEE (reference sequence). The CDR3 consists of 14 residues.

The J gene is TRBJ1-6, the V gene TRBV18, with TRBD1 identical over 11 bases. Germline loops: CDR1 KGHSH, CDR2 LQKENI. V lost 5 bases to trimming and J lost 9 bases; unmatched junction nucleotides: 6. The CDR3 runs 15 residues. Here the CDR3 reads CASSSGDRGSSPLHF. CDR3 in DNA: TGTGCCAGCTCAAGCGGGGACAGGGGGTCTTCACCCCTCCACTTT.

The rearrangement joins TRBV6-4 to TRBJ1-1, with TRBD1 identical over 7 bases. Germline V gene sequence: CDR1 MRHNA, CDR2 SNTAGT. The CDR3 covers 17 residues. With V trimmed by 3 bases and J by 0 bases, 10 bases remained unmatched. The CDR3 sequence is CASSDRQGRSMNTEAFF. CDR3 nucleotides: TGTGCCAGCAGTGATCGACAGGGTCGATCCATGAACACTGAAGCTTTCTTT.

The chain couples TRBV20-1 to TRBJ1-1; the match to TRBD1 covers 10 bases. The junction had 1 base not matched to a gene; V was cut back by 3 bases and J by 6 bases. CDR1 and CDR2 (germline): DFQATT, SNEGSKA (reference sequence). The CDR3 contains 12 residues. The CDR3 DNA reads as TGCAGTGCTAGTGGACAGGGGGCTGAAGCTTTCTTT. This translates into CSASGQGAEAFF.

In DNA form, the CDR3 reads TGCAGTGCTAGTAGCTCCGTCGAGACCCAGTACTTC. Its translation is CSASSSVETQYF. The chain couples TRBV20-1 to TRBJ2-5; D remains unclear. V was trimmed by 3 bases and J by 5 bases, leaving 10 bases between them. The CDR3 totals 12 residues. The germline V gene has CDR1 DFQATT and CDR2 SNEGSKA (reference sequence).

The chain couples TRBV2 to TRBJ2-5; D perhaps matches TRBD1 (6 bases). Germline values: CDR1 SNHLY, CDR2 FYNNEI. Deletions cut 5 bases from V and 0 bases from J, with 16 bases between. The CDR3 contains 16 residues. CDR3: CASSPRQVGHQETQYF. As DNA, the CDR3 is TGTGCCAGCAGTCCAAGACAGGTGGGACACCAAGAGACCCAGTACTTC.

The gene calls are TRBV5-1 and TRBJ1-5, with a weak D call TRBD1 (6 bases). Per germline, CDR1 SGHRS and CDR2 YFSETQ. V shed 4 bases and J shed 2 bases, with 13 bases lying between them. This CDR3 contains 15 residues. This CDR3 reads CASSPTGIGNQPQHF. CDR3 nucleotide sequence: TGCGCCAGCAGCCCTACAGGGATTGGCAATCAGCCCCAGCATTTT.

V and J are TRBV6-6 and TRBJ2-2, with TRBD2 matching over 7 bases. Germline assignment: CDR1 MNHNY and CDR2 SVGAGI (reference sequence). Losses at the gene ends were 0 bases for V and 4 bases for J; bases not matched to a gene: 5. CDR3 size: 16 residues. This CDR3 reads CASSYSTGGRTGELFF. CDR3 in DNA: TGTGCCAGCAGTTACTCGACGGGGGGTCGCACCGGGGAGCTGTTTTTT.

The CDR3 loop reads CASSQAHRGEYGYTF. The CDR3 nucleotides are TGCGCCAGCAGCCAAGCCCACAGGGGAGAGTATGGCTACACCTTC. The chain uses TRBV4-3 and TRBJ1-2; TRBD1 agrees at 7 bases. The CDR3 totals 15 residues. CDR1 is LGHNA and CDR2 is YSLEER in the germline V gene. After removal of 1 base from V and 5 bases from J, the junction contained 7 bases not matched to a gene.

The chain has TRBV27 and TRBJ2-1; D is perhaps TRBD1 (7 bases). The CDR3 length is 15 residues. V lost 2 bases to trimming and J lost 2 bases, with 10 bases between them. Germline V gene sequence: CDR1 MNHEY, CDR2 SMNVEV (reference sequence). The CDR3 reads CASSLQGGTYNEQFF. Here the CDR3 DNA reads TGTGCCAGCAGTTTACAGGGGGGCACCTACAATGAGCAGTTCTTC.

CDR3 loop: CSARGTGARTEAFF. The CDR3 DNA reads TGCAGTGCTCGTGGGACAGGGGCACGCACTGAAGCTTTCTTT. The chain is built from TRBV20-1 and TRBJ1-1; 10 bases are shared with TRBD1. The germline V gene has CDR1 DFQATT and CDR2 SNEGSKA (reference sequence). CDR3 length: 14 residues. Trimming took 5 bases from V and 4 from J; bases not matched to a gene: 7.

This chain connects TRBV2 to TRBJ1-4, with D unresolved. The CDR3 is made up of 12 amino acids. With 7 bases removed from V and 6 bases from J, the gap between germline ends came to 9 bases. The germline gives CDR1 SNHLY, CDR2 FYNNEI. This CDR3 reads CASNGEHEKLFF. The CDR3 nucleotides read TGTGCCAGCAACGGGGAGCATGAAAAACTGTTTTTT.

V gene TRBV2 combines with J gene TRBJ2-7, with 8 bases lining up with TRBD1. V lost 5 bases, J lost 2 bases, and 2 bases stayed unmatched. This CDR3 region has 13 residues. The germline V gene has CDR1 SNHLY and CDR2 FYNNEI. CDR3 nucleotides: TGTGCCAGCAGTCGACAGGGGCCCTACGAGCAGTACTTC. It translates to CASSRQGPYEQYF.

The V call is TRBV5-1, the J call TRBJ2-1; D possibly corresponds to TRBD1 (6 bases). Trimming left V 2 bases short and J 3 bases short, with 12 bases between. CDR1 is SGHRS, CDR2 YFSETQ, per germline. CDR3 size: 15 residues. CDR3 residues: CASSLFGQFYNEQFF. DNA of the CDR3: TGCGCCAGCAGCTTATTCGGACAGTTCTACAATGAGCAGTTCTTC. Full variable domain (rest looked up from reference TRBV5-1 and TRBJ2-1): KAGVTQTPRYLIKTRGQQVTLSCSPISGHRSVSWYQQTPGQGLQFLFEYFSETQRNKGNFPGRFSGRQFSNSRSEMNVSTLELGDSALYLCASSLFGQFYNEQFFGPGTRLTVL.

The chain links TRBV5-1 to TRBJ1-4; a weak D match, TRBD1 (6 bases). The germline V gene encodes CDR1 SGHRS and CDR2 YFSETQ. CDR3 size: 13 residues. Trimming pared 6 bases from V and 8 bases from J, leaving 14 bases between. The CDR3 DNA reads TGCGCCAGCAACAGGGACAAAGGGGAAAAACTGTTTTTT. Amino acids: CASNRDKGEKLFF.

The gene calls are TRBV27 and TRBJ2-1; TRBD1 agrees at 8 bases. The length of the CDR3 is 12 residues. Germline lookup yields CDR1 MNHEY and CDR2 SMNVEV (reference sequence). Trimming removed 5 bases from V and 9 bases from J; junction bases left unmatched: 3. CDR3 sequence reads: CASSATGVEQFF. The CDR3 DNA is TGTGCCAGCAGTGCGACAGGGGTTGAGCAGTTCTTC.